The 13 T cell receptor beta chains listed next were all sequenced from one sample in a study of CD8 T cells in Susac syndrome. Reverse transcription of about 0.45 to 1 ug RNA was carried out with random hexamers. TCRdb re-analysed the immunoSEQ multiplex PCR reads in MiXCR, keeping a single row per CDR3 protein. The sample records some 400,000 distinct CDR3 sequences, approximately 89% being singletons. Sequenced input: CD8+ T cells from PBMCs. Receptor source: a human donor with multiple sclerosis.

This chain uses TRBV9 with TRBJ1-4; TRBD1 aligns across 7 bases. This CDR3 is 16 amino acids long. V shed 4 bases, J shed 0 bases, and the junction held 6 bases outside the gene matches. CDR1 is SGDLS and CDR2 is YYNGEE in the germline V gene. The chain's CDR3 is CASSFGTAATNEKLFF. CDR3 nucleotide sequence: TGTGCCAGCAGCTTCGGGACAGCAGCAACTAATGAAAAACTGTTTTTT.

In this sample, this clonotype turned up a few times. The chain links TRBV6-6 to TRBJ1-4, with a possible D match to TRBD1 (5 bases). This CDR3 has 15 residues. Trimming removed 4 bases from V and 8 bases from J, with 17 bases in between. Germline CDR1 reads MNHNY; CDR2 reads SVGAGI (reference sequence). Here the CDR3 DNA reads TGTGCCAGCAGTTCCCTGGGGCCAAGGAGCGAAAAACTGTTTTTT. It encodes CASSSLGPRSEKLFF.

This sequence joins TRBV12-3 or TRBV12-4 and TRBJ2-2, with D uncertain. V was shortened by 3 bases and J by 3 bases, with 5 bases between the two germline ends. This CDR3 contains 13 residues. The CDR3 coding sequence is TGTGCCAGCAGTTTTGACTACACCGGGGAGCTGTTTTTT. Translation: CASSFDYTGELFF.

The chain combines TRBV7-8 with TRBJ2-5; TRBD1 might be the D (5 bases). The germline V and J ends were trimmed by 2 bases and 5 bases, with 15 bases remaining between them. The CDR3 is made up of 15 amino acids. CDR1 and CDR2 from the germline V gene are SGHVS and FQNEAQ. In DNA, the CDR3 is TGTGCCAGCAGCTTATTAGGCAGGGCACGGGAGACCCAGTACTTC. The encoded protein is CASSLLGRARETQYF.

The V gene is TRBV27, the J gene TRBJ1-1; D gene uncertain. Trimming shortened V by 4 bases and J by 0 bases, and 9 bases separated the two germline ends. The CDR3 has 14 amino acids. Germline CDR1 MNHEY, CDR2 SMNVEV (reference sequence). The CDR3 DNA follows: TGTGCCAGCAGTTCCGGACGGATGAACACTGAAGCTTTCTTT. Translating it yields CASSSGRMNTEAFF.

The CDR3 DNA reads as TGTGCCTGGAGTCAGGGACAGGGCTGGGATGGCTACACCTTC. Its translation: CAWSQGQGWDGYTF. The chain uses TRBV30 and TRBJ1-2, with TRBD1 identical over 9 bases. J gave up 6 bases and V 2 bases, and 7 bases lay outside the gene matches. The CDR3 sequence is 14 residues long. CDR1 is GTSNPN, CDR2 SVGIG, per germline (reference sequence).

This clonotype was detected only a few times. The J gene is TRBJ2-7, the V gene TRBV7-2; perhaps TRBD1 as D (5 bases). There are 14 residues in the CDR3. Trimming removed 3 bases at V and 1 base at J, with 10 bases between. CDR1 is SGHTA and CDR2 is FQGNSA in the germline V gene. This chain's CDR3 is CASSFPGMSYEQYF. The CDR3, as DNA: TGTGCCAGCAGCTTTCCAGGGATGTCCTACGAGCAGTACTTC.

The J gene is TRBJ2-2, the V gene TRBV5-4, with 9 bases matching TRBD1. The CDR3 covers 15 residues. Germline V gives CDR1 SGHNT, CDR2 YYREEE (reference sequence). V lost 3 bases to trimming and J lost 3 bases; unmatched junction nucleotides: 3. Here the CDR3 reads CASSSQGADTGELFF. CDR3 DNA sequence: TGTGCCAGCAGCTCACAGGGGGCCGACACCGGGGAGCTGTTTTTT.

The chain joins TRBV24-1 to TRBJ2-1, with D maybe TRBD2 (5 bases). This CDR3 spans 14 amino acids. Germline lookup yields CDR1 KGHDR and CDR2 SFDVKD. The ends were cut back, 1 base at V and 6 bases at J, with 9 bases in the middle. In DNA, the CDR3 is TGTGCCACCAGTGATTTTCGGGGATCCAATGAGCAGTTCTTC. Translating it yields CATSDFRGSNEQFF.

V is TRBV6-1 and J is TRBJ1-2; tentative D call: TRBD1 (5 bases). CDR3 length equals 18 residues. V shed 3 bases and J shed 0 bases, with 20 bases lying between them. In germline, CDR1 is MNHNS, CDR2 SASEGT. The CDR3, as DNA: TGTGCCAGCAGTGAGGGTCTGGACACCGAAGAAGCTAACTATGGCTACACCTTC. As protein: CASSEGLDTEEANYGYTF.

Written as DNA, the CDR3 is TGCAGCGTTGAAGACCCGGACAGGGTCCCTGGCTACACCTTC. Encoded protein: CSVEDPDRVPGYTF. The chain combines TRBV29-1 with TRBJ1-2; TRBD1 matches 8 bases. With 0 bases clipped from V and 7 bases from J, the junction kept 7 bases outside the gene matches. CDR3 size: 14 residues. CDR1 and CDR2 (germline): SQVTM, ANQGSEA.

Written as DNA, the CDR3 is TGTGCCAGCAGACAACCGGGCCTGAGGACCTACGAGCAGTACTTC. This encodes CASRQPGLRTYEQYF. This chain joins TRBV11-2 and TRBJ2-7; D is undetermined. The germline V and J ends were trimmed by 6 bases and 2 bases, with 17 bases remaining between them. Germline V gene data show CDR1 as SGHAT and CDR2 as FQNNGV. This CDR3 has 15 residues.

The chain is built from TRBV4-1 and TRBJ1-2; unclear D gene. From germline, CDR1 is MGHRA and CDR2 YSYEKL. The V gene lost 1 base and the J gene lost 7 bases, with 13 bases spanning the gap. This CDR3 has 14 residues. The CDR3 is CASSQVAHLGGYTF. The CDR3 nucleotides are TGCGCCAGCAGCCAAGTAGCACACCTGGGTGGCTACACCTTC.